Here is one TCR beta chain with its context. The antigen remains undetermined. CDR3 length: 14 residues. The germline V gene has CDR1 LNHDA and CDR2 SQIVND (reference sequence). Trimming pared 7 bases from V and 1 base from J, leaving 13 bases between. Sequencing used immunoSEQ multiplex PCR; TCRdb keeps in-frame clones, though not all of them. There are roughly 90,000 clones in the sample; 75% to 90% occur only once, and about 2.5% lies in the top ten. The entry originates in a study of T cell responses to AZD1222 COVID-19 vaccine. Study findings and constraints: Targeting of unmutated variant regions was reportedly seen in nearly half of spike-specific TCRs. Researchers took repertoire samples only after the peak T cell response had come. Just 6 or 7 people given AZD1222 tested seropositive at baseline. Females made up more of the donors, who were largely white British, and clonal diversity may have come out too low.

This TCR was sampled from an adult who received the AZD1222 COVID-19 vaccine. V gene TRBV19 combines with J gene TRBJ1-1, with D possibly being TRBD1 (5 bases). The material was peripheral blood, obtained 28 days after the second AZD1222 dose. CDR3 in amino acids: CASKGAPQNTEAFF. The DNA for the CDR3 is TGTGCCAGTAAAGGGGCCCCTCAGAACACTGAAGCTTTCTTT. Variable domain in full (rest from reference TRBV19 and TRBJ1-1): DGGITQSPKYLFRKEGQNVTLSCEQNLNHDAMYWYRQDPGQGLRLIYYSQIVNDFQKGDIAEGYSVSREKKESFPLTVTSAQKNPTAFYLCASKGAPQNTEAFFGQGTRLTVV.